One T cell receptor (beta chain) is described in this entry. Antigen unknown. This sample was taken from a study of OX40 agonist ivuxolimab in advanced cancers. Across the whole study: Hepatocellular carcinoma, melanoma, renal cell or head and neck cancer affected the dose-escalation patients.

Sequencing was performed with immunoSEQ multiplex PCR; in TCRdb, only in-frame clones are kept and a portion is missing. The sample holds roughly 67,000 clones, almost 90% seen once. Blood sampling was done at baseline, cycle 4 day 1, and cycle 7 day 1. The CDR3 runs to 16 residues. Overall study results and limits: Among T cells, CD8+ cells averaged more expanded clones than CD4+ cells.

This TCR came from an adult with an advanced solid tumor such as melanoma, head and neck, liver or kidney cancer. The input for sequencing was CD4+ or CD8+ T cells sorted from blood, taken in a trial of the OX40 agonist ivuxolimab. This chain uses TRBV21-1 with TRBJ2-1; the D call of TRBD2 is as the table states it, not checked on the DNA. TRBV21-1 is shown as a pseudogene. The CDR3 DNA reads TGTGCCAGCAGCACAACCCCTAGCGGATCCTACAATGAGCAGTTCTTC. Its translation: CASSTTPSGSYNEQFF.